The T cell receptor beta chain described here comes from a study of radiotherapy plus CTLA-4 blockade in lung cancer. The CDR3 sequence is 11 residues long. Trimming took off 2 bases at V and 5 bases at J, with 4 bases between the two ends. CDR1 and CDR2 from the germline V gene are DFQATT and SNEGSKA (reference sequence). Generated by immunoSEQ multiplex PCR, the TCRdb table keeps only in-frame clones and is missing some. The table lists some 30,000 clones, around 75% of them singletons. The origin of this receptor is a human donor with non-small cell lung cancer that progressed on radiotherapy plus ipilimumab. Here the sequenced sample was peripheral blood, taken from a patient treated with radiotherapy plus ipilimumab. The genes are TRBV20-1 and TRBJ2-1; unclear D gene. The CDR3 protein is CSARWNNEQFF. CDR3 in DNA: TGCAGTGCTAGATGGAACAATGAGCAGTTCTTC.